These T cell receptor beta chains were read from a single sample in a study of T cell repertoires in aging, cancer and after chemotherapy. TCRdb re-called the multiplex PCR reads with MiXCR, one entry per CDR3 protein. The data contain fewer than 12,000 distinct CDR3 sequences, 30% to 40% of them singletons. Sequencing was carried out using blood. The receptor set was obtained from a human donor in good health. CDR3s include the opening cysteine and the closing phenylalanine or tryptophan. Fields, in order: clone size, V gene, D gene, J gene, CDR3 protein, CDR3 DNA. The D gene is left open where the match is weak. Some rows mark clone size as missing; the rest say once, few, many or name a class of expanded clone.

size: NA; V: TRBV7-6; D: NA; J: TRBJ1-5; CDR3: CASSLEERSPQHF; DNA: TGTGCCAGCAGCTTAGAGGAGAGGTCGCCCCAGCATTTT
size: few; V: TRBV10-3; D: TRBD1; J: TRBJ2-1; CDR3: CAISSQGALSDNEQFF; DNA: TGTGCCATCAGCTCACAGGGGGCTTTATCCGACAATGAGCAGTTCTTC
size: NA; V: TRBV11-3; D: NA; J: TRBJ2-7; CDR3: CASSNVGQTSYEQYF; DNA: TGTGCCAGCAGCAACGTTGGGCAGACCTCCTACGAGCAGTACTTC
size: few; V: TRBV12-3/TRBV12-4; D: TRBD1; J: TRBJ2-1; CDR3: CASSFIGTGRASWDEQFF; DNA: TGTGCCAGCAGTTTTATTGGGACAGGGCGCGCCTCTTGGGATGAGCAGTTCTTC
size: NA; V: TRBV6-5; D: TRBD1; J: TRBJ2-7; CDR3: CAIRSGQGATYEQYF; DNA: TGTGCCATCAGAAGTGGACAGGGGGCTACCTACGAGCAGTACTTC
size: NA; V: TRBV30; D: NA; J: TRBJ2-7; CDR3: CAWRLDTVGGYEQYF; DNA: TGTGCCTGGAGATTGGACACGGTCGGTGGCTACGAGCAGTACTTC
size: NA; V: TRBV5-6; D: NA; J: TRBJ2-3; CDR3: CASSLNFRASTDTQYF; DNA: TGTGCCAGCAGCTTGAATTTCAGGGCTAGCACAGATACGCAGTATTTT
size: NA; V: TRBV6-5; D: TRBD1; J: TRBJ2-7; CDR3: CASSRGTGLPSYEQYF; DNA: TGTGCCAGCAGTCGCGGGACAGGCTTACCCTCCTACGAGCAGTACTTC
size: medium-sized; V: TRBV5-5; D: TRBD2; J: TRBJ2-1; CDR3: CASRRDGLAGYNEQFF; DNA: TGTGCCAGCAGGAGAGACGGACTAGCGGGATACAATGAGCAGTTCTTC
size: few; V: TRBV6-5; D: NA; J: TRBJ1-1; CDR3: CASIGQPNTEAFF; DNA: TGTGCCAGCATCGGACAGCCGAACACTGAAGCTTTCTTT
size: NA; V: TRBV20-1; D: TRBD2; J: TRBJ2-1; CDR3: CSAAGTSGYNEQFF; DNA: TGCAGTGCGGCCGGGACTAGCGGCTACAATGAGCAGTTCTTC
size: medium-sized; V: TRBV11-3; D: NA; J: TRBJ1-1; CDR3: CASSRSGGAFF; DNA: TGTGCCAGCAGCCGGTCCGGGGGGGCTTTCTTT
size: few; V: TRBV15; D: NA; J: TRBJ1-3; CDR3: CATSQDRREGNTIYF; DNA: TGTGCCACCAGCCAAGACCGCAGGGAGGGAAACACCATATATTTT
size: medium-sized; V: TRBV29-1; D: NA; J: TRBJ2-7; CDR3: CSVDGATSYEQYF; DNA: TGCAGCGTTGATGGGGCTACCTCCTACGAGCAGTACTTC
size: NA; V: TRBV6-5; D: NA; J: TRBJ1-5; CDR3: CASTQTWANQPQHF; DNA: TGTGCCAGCACCCAGACCTGGGCGAATCAGCCCCAGCATTTT
size: once; V: TRBV18; D: NA; J: TRBJ1-1; CDR3: CASSPPAGDFTEAFF; DNA: TGTGCCAGCTCACCACCGGCAGGGGATTTCACTGAAGCTTTCTTT
size: NA; V: TRBV19; D: TRBD1; J: TRBJ1-6; CDR3: CASSSEGQDVSPLHF; DNA: TGTGCCAGTAGTTCCGAGGGACAGGACGTTTCACCCCTCCACTTT
size: few; V: TRBV30; D: TRBD1; J: TRBJ1-4; CDR3: CAWSPTGVKKLFF; DNA: TGTGCCTGGAGTCCTACAGGGGTGAAAAAACTGTTTTTT
size: medium-sized; V: TRBV19; D: NA; J: TRBJ2-7; CDR3: CASSIDQRRTYEQYF; DNA: TGTGCCAGTAGTATAGATCAAAGGAGAACCTACGAGCAGTACTTC
size: NA; V: TRBV27; D: NA; J: TRBJ2-5; CDR3: CASSGYQETQYF; DNA: TGTGCCAGCAGTGGGTACCAAGAGACCCAGTACTTC
size: NA; V: TRBV20-1; D: TRBD1; J: TRBJ2-3; CDR3: CSANDRADTQYF; DNA: TGCAGTGCTAACGACAGGGCAGATACGCAGTATTTT
size: NA; V: TRBV20-1; D: NA; J: TRBJ2-3; CDR3: CSARPQGWSDTQYF; DNA: TGCAGTGCTAGACCGCAGGGTTGGTCAGATACGCAGTATTTT
size: NA; V: TRBV6-2/TRBV6-3; D: NA; J: TRBJ2-3; CDR3: CASSFPGPQDTQYF; DNA: TGTGCCAGCAGTTTTCCGGGACCCCAGGATACGCAGTATTTT
size: medium-sized; V: TRBV18; D: NA; J: TRBJ2-7; CDR3: CASSPSRSAYEQYF; DNA: TGTGCCAGCTCACCAAGCAGGTCGGCCTACGAGCAGTACTTC